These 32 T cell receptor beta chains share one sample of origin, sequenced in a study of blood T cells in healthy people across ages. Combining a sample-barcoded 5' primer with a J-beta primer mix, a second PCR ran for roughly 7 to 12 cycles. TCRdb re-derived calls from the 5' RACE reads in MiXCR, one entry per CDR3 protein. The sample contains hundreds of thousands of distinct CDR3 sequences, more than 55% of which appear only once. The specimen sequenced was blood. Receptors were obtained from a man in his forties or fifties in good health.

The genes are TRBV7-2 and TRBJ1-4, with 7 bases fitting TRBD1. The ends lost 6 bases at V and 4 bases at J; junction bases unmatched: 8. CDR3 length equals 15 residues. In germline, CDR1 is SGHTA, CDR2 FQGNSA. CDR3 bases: TGTGCCAGCAGACCCGACAGGGCCGGTAATGAAAAACTGTTTTTT. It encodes CASRPDRAGNEKLFF. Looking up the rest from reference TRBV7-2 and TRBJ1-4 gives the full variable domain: GAGVSQSPSNKVTEKGKDVELRCDPISGHTALYWYRQSLGQGLEFLIYFQGNSAPDKSGLPSDRFSAERTGGSVSTLTIQRTQQEDSAVYLCASRPDRAGNEKLFFGSGTQLSVL.

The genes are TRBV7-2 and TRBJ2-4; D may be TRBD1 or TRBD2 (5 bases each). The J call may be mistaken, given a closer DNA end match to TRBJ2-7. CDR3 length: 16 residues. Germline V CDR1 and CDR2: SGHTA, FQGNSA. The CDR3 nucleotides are TGTGCCAGCAGATTTGGGGGACCGCAAACCTCCTACGAGCAGTACTTC. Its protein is CASRFGGPQTSYEQYF.

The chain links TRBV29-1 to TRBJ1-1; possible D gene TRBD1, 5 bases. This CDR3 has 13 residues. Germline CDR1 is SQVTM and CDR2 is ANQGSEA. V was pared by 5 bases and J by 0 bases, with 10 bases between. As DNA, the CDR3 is TGCAGCGTTCGGACACTTTTGAACACTGAAGCTTTCTTT. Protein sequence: CSVRTLLNTEAFF. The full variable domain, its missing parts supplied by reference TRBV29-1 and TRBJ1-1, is SAVISQKPSRDICQRGTSLTIQCQVDSQVTMMFWYRQQPGQSLTLIATANQGSEATYESGFVIDKFPISRPNLTFSTLTVSNMSPEDSSIYLCSVRTLLNTEAFFGQGTRLTVV.

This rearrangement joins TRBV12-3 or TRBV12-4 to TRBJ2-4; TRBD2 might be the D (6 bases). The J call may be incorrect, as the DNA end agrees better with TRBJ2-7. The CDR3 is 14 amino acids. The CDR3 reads CASSRLGGRYEQYF. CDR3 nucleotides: TGTGCCAGCAGTCGCCTAGGAGGGCGCTACGAGCAGTACTTC.

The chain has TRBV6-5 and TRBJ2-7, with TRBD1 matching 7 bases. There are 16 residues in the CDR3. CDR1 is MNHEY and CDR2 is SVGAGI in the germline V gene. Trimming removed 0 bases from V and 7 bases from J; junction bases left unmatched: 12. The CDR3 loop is CASSYSKSGTALEQYF. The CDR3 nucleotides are TGTGCCAGCAGTTACTCGAAATCCGGGACAGCCCTGGAGCAGTACTTC.

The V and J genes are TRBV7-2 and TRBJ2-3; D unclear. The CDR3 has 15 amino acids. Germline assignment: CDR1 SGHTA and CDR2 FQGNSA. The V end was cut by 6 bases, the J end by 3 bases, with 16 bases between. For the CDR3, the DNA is TGTGCCAGCAGTTCCCTGCGGCAAAGGACAGATACGCAGTATTTT. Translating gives CASSSLRQRTDTQYF. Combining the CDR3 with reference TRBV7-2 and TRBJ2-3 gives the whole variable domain GAGVSQSPSNKVTEKGKDVELRCDPISGHTALYWYRQSLGQGLEFLIYFQGNSAPDKSGLPSDRFSAERTGGSVSTLTIQRTQQEDSAVYLCASSSLRQRTDTQYFGPGTRLTVL.

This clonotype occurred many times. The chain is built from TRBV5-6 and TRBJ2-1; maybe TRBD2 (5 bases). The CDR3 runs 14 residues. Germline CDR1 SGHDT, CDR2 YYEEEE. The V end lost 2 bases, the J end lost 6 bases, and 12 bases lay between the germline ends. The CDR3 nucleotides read TGTGCCAGCAGCTTTTATCGGGGAGCCAATGAGCAGTTCTTC. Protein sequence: CASSFYRGANEQFF.

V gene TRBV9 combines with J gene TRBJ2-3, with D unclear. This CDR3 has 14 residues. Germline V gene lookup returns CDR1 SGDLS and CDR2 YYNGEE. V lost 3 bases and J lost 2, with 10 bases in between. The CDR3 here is CASSGSGSTDTQYF. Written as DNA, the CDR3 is TGTGCCAGCAGCGGGAGTGGGTCCACAGATACGCAGTATTTT. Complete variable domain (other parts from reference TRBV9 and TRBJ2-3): DSGVTQTPKHLITATGQRVTLRCSPRSGDLSVYWYQQSLDQGLQFLIQYYNGEERAKGNILERFSAQQFPDLHSELNLSSLELGDSALYFCASSGSGSTDTQYFGPGTRLTVL.

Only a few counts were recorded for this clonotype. In DNA form, the CDR3 reads TGCAGTGCTAGTAGCCCAGCGGGAGGGTTAGGCGAGCAGTACTTC. This gives the protein CSASSPAGGLGEQYF. The chain has TRBV20-1 and TRBJ2-5, with 10 bases fitting TRBD2. The better agreement between TRBJ2-7 and the DNA end casts doubt on the J call. Germline CDR1 and CDR2: DFQATT and SNEGSKA (reference sequence). This CDR3 has 15 amino acids.

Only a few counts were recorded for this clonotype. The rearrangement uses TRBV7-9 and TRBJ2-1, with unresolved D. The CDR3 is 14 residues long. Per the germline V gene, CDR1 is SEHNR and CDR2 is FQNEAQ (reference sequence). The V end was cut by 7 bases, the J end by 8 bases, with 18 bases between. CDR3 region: CASKVGGSFDEQFF. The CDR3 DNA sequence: TGTGCCAGCAAAGTAGGTGGTAGCTTCGATGAGCAGTTCTTC.

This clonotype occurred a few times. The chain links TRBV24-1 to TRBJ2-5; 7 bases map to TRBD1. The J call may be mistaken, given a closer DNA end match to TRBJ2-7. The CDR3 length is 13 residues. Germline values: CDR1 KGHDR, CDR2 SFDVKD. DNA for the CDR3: TGTGCCACCAGTGAGGGGGACAGCCACGAGCAGTACTTC. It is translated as CATSEGDSHEQYF.

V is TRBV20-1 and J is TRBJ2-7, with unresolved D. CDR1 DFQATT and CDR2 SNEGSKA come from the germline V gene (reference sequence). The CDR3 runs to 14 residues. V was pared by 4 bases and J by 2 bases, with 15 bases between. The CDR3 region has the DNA TGCAGTGCTACACCTGACCTTAAACCCTACGAGCAGTACTTC. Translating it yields CSATPDLKPYEQYF.

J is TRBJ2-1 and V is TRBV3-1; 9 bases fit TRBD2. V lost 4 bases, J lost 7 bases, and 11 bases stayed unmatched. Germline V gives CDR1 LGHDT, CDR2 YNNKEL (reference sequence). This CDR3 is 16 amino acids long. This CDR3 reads CASSLRGRAYGNEQFF. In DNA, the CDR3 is TGTGCCAGCAGCCTACGCGGGAGGGCCTATGGTAATGAGCAGTTCTTC.

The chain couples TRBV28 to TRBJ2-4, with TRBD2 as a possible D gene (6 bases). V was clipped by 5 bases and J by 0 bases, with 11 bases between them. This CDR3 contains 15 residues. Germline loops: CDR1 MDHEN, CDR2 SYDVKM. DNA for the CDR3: TGTGCCAGCAGTGCGACGGGGGTAGCCAAAAACATTCAGTACTTC. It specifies CASSATGVAKNIQYF.

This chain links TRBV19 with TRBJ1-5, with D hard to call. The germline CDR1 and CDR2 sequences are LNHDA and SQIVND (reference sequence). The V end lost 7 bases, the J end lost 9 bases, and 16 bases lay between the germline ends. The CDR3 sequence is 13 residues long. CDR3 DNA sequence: TGTGCCAGTACTCCCGATTTGGGTGGGCCCCAGCATTTT. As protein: CASTPDLGGPQHF. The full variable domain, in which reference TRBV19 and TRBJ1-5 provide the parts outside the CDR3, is DGGITQSPKYLFRKEGQNVTLSCEQNLNHDAMYWYRQDPGQGLRLIYYSQIVNDFQKGDIAEGYSVSREKKESFPLTVTSAQKNPTAFYLCASTPDLGGPQHFGDGTRLSIL.

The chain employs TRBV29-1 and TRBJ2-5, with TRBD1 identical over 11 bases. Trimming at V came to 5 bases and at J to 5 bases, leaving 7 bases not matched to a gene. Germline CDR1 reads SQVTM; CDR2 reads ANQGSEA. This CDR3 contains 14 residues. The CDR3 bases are TGCAGCGTTAGGGGACAGGGGGAATGGGAGACCCAGTACTTC. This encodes CSVRGQGEWETQYF. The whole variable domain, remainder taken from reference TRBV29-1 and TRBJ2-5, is SAVISQKPSRDICQRGTSLTIQCQVDSQVTMMFWYRQQPGQSLTLIATANQGSEATYESGFVIDKFPISRPNLTFSTLTVSNMSPEDSSIYLCSVRGQGEWETQYFGPGTRLLVL.

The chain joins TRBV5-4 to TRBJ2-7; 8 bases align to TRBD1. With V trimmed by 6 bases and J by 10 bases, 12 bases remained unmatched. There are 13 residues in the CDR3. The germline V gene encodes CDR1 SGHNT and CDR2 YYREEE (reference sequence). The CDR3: CASNPRTGSTQYF. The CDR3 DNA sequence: TGTGCCAGCAACCCGCGGACAGGGAGTACCCAGTACTTC.

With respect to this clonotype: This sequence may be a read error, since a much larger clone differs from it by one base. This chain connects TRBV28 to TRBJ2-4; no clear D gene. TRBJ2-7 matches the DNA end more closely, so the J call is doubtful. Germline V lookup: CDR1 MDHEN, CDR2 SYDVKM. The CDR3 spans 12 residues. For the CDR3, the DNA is TGTACCAGCAGCCCGACCACCTACGAGCAGTACTTC. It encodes CTSSPTTYEQYF.

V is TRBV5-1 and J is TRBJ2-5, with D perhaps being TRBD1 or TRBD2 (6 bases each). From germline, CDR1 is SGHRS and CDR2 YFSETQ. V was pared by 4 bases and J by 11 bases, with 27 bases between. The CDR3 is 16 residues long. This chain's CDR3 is CASSAGRQGIDNEQYF. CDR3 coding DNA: TGCGCCAGCAGCGCGGGACGGCAGGGGATAGACAATGAGCAGTACTTC.

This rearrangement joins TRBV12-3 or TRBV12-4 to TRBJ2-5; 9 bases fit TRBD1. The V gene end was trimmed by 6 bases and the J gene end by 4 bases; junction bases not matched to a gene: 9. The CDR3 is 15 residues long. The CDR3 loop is CASSQGGQGSETQYF. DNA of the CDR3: TGTGCCAGCAGCCAAGGGGGACAGGGATCAGAGACCCAGTACTTC.

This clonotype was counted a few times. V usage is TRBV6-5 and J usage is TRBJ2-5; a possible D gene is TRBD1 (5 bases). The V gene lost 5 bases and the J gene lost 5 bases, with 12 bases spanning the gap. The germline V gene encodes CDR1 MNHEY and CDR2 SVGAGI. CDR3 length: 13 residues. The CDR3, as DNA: TGTGCCAGCAGTGCCAGGGTCTTGGAGACCCAGTACTTC. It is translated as CASSARVLETQYF.

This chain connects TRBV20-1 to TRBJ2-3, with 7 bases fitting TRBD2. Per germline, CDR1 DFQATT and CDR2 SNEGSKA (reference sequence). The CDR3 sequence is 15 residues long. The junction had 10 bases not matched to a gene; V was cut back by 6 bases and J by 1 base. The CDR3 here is CSATTGRGGTDTQYF. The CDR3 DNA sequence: TGCAGTGCGACCACCGGACGGGGGGGCACAGATACGCAGTATTTT.

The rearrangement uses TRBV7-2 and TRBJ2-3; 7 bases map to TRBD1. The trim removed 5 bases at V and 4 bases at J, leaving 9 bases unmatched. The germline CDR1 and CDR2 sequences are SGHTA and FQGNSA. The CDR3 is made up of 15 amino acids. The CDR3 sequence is CASSQQGKAADTQYF. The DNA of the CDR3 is TGTGCCAGCAGCCAACAGGGGAAAGCTGCAGATACGCAGTATTTT.

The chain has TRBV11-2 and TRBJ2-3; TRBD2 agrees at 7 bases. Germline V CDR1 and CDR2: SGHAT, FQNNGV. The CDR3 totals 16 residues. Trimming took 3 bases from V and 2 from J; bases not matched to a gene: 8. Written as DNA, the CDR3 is TGTGCCAGCAGCTTTCTCGTGGGGGGGAACACAGATACGCAGTATTTT. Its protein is CASSFLVGGNTDTQYF.

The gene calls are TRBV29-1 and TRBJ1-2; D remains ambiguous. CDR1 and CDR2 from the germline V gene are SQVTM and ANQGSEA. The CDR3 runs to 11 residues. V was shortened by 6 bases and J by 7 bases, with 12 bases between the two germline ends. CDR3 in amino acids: CSVKEAGGYTF. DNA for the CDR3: TGCAGCGTAAAAGAGGCGGGTGGCTACACCTTC.

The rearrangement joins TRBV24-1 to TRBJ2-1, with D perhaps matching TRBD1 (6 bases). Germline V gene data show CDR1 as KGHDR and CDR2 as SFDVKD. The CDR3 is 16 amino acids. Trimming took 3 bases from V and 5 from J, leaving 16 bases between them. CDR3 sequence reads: CATSDHNRDPHNEQFF. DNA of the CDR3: TGTGCCACCAGTGATCATAACAGGGACCCACACAATGAGCAGTTCTTC.

CDR3 region: CASSLSLRVLTF. CDR3 coding DNA: TGTGCCAGCAGCTTGTCCCTACGCGTCCTGACTTTC. The V call is TRBV5-8, the J call TRBJ2-6; the D is unclear. The V and J ends lost 1 base and 12 bases respectively, with 8 bases between them. Germline CDR1 SGHTS, CDR2 YDEGEE. This CDR3 spans 12 amino acids.

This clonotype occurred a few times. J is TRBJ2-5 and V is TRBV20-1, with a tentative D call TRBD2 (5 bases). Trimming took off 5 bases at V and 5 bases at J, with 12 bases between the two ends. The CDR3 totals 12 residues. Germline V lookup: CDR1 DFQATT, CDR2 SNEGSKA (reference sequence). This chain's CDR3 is CSAGLKVETQYF. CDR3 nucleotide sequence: TGCAGTGCTGGACTCAAAGTGGAGACCCAGTACTTC.

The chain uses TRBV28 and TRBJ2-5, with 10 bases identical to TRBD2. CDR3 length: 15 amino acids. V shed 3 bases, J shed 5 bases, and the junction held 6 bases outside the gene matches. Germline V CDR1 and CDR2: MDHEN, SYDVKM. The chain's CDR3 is CASSFLAGGGETQYF. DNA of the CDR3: TGTGCCAGCAGTTTTTTAGCGGGGGGTGGTGAGACCCAGTACTTC.

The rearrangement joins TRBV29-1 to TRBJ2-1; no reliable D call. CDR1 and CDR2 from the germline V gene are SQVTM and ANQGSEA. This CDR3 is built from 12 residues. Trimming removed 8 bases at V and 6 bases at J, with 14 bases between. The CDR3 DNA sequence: TGCAGCCCCTGCGTGGCATCCAATGAGCAGTTCTTC. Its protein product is CSPCVASNEQFF.

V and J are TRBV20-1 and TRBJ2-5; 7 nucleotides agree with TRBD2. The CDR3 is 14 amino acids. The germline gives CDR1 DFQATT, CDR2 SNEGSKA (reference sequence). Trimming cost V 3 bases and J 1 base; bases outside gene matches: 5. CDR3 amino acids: CSASPGTTQETQYF. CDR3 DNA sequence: TGCAGTGCTAGCCCTGGGACTACCCAAGAGACCCAGTACTTC.

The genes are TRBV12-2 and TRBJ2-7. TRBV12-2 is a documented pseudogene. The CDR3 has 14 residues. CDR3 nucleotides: TGTGCAAGTCGCTTAGGACTAGCGTCTAACGAGCAGTACTTC. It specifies CASRLGLASNEQYF.